This TCR beta chain was sequenced in a study of glioma-infiltrating T cells after dendritic cell vaccination. As for the study in general: Monocyte-derived dendritic cells, cultured seven days with IL-4 and GM-CSF, were pulsed with autologous tumor lysate.

Study-level results: Higher TCR clonality did not directly relate to longer survival. Longer survival after dendritic cell vaccination followed higher pretreatment TIL content.

The assay was immunoSEQ multiplex PCR, and TCRdb's table has in-frame clones only and misses some. The data hold 50,000 to 65,000 clones, with 85% to 90% observed a single time. CDR1 is SGHVS and CDR2 is FQNEAQ in the germline V gene. V dropped 11 bases and J dropped 1; count of bases not matched to a gene: 21. The CDR3 has 18 amino acids. Time point here: after dendritic cell vaccination, including at tumor progression/relapse. All glioblastoma patients lacked an isocitrate dehydrogenase mutation. To note about this clone: What it binds is not known.

The input for sequencing was blood, taken after dendritic cell vaccination. V is TRBV7-8 and J is TRBJ2-7; 9 bases fit TRBD2. The TCR was taken from a human donor with glioblastoma. The CDR3 spells CADSTPIPGLAKSYEQYF. DNA of the CDR3: TGTGCCGACTCCACCCCAATACCGGGACTAGCAAAATCCTACGAGCAGTACTTC.